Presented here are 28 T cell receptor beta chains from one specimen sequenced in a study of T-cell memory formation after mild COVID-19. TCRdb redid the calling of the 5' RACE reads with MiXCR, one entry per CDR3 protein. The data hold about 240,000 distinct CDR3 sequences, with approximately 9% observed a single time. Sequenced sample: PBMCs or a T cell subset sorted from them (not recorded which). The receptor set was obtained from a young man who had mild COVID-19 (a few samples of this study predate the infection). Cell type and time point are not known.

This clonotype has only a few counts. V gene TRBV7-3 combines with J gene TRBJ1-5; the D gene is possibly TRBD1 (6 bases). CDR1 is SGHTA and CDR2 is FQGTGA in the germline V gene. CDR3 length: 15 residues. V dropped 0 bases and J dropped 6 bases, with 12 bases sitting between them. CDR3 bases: TGTGCCAGCAGCTTAACGGGGGGGCAGGGTCAGCCCCAGCATTTT. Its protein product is CASSLTGGQGQPQHF.

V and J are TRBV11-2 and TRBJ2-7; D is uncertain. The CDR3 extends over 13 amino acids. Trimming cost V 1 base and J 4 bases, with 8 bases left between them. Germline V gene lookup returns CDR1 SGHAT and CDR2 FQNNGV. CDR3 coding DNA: TGTGCCAGCAGCTTAGGGTGGGTTTACGAGCAGTACTTC. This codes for CASSLGWVYEQYF.

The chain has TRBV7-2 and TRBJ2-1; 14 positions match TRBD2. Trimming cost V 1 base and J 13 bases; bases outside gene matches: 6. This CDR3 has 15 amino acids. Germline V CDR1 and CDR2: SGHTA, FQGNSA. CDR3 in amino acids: CASSLVGLAGEPQFF. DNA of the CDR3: TGTGCCAGCAGCTTAGTGGGACTAGCGGGGGAACCCCAGTTCTTC. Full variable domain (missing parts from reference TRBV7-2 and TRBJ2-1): GAGVSQSPSNKVTEKGKDVELRCDPISGHTALYWYRQSLGQGLEFLIYFQGNSAPDKSGLPSDRFSAERTGGSVSTLTIQRTQQEDSAVYLCASSLVGLAGEPQFFGPGTRLTVL.

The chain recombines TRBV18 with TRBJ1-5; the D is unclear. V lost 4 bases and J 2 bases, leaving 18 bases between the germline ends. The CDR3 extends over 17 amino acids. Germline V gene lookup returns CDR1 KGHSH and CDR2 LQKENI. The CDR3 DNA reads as TGTGCCAGCTCACTGATCGACCCGGGCGCGGGCAATCAGCCCCAGCATTTT. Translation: CASSLIDPGAGNQPQHF.

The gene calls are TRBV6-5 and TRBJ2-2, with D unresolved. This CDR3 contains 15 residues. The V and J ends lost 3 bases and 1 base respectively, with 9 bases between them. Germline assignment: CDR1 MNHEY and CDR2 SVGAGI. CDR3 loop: CASSYGTENTGELFF. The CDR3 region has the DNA TGTGCCAGCAGTTATGGAACGGAGAACACCGGGGAGCTGTTTTTT.

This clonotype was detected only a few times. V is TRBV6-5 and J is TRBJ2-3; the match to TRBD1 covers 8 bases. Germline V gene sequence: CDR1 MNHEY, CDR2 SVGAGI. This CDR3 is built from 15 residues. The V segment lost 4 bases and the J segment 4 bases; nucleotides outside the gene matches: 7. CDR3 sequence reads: CASSSTGETADTQYF. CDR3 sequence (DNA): TGTGCCAGCAGTTCGACAGGGGAGACGGCAGATACGCAGTATTTT.

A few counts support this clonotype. CDR3 nucleotide sequence: TGTGCCAGCAGTTCCGCCGGGACAGGGGGCAACGAGCAGTACGTC. This gives the protein CASSSAGTGGNEQYV. J is TRBJ2-7 and V is TRBV6-2 or TRBV6-3; TRBD1 matches 12 bases. V lost 4 bases, J lost 5 bases, and 6 bases stayed unmatched. The CDR3 runs 15 residues. Germline V gene data show CDR1 as MNHEY and CDR2 as SVGEGT.

CDR3 nucleotides: TGCAGCGGGAGGTTTGGGGGCACTGAAGCTTTCTTT. Translation gives CSGRFGGTEAFF. The chain links TRBV29-1 to TRBJ1-1, with D possibly matching TRBD1 (5 bases). The CDR3 contains 12 residues. CDR1 SQVTM and CDR2 ANQGSEA come from the germline V gene. V gave up 7 bases and J gave up 4 bases, with 13 bases separating them.

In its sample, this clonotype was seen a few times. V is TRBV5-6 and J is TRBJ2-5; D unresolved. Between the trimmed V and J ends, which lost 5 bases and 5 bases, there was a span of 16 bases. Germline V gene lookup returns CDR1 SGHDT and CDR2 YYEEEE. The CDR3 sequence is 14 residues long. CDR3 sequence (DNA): TGTGCCAGCAGATCAAGACGCGACTCTGAGACCCAGTACTTC. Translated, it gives CASRSRRDSETQYF.

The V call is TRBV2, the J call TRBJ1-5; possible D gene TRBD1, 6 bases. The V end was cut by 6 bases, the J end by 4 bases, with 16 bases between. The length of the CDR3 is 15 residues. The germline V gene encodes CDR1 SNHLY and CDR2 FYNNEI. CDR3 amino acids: CASSGTGQLNQPQHF. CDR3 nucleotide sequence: TGTGCCAGCAGCGGAACCGGACAGCTAAATCAGCCCCAGCATTTT.

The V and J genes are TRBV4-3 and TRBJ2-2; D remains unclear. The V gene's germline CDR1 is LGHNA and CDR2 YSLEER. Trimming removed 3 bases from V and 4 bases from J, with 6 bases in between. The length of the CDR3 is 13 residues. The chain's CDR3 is CASSQLFTGELFF. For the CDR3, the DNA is TGCGCCAGCAGCCAGCTCTTCACCGGGGAGCTGTTTTTT.

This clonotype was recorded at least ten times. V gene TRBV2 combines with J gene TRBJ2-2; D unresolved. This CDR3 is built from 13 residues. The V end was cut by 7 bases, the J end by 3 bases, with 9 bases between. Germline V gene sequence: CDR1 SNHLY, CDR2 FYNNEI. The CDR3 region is CASTDLDTGELFF. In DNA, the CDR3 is TGTGCCAGCACCGACTTAGACACCGGGGAGCTGTTTTTT.

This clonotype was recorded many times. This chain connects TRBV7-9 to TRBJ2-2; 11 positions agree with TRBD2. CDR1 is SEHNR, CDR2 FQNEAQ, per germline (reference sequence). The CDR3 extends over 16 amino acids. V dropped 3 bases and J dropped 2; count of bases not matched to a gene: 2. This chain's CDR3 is CASSFTSGGNTGELFF. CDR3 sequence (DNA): TGTGCCAGCAGCTTTACTAGCGGGGGAAACACCGGGGAGCTGTTTTTT.

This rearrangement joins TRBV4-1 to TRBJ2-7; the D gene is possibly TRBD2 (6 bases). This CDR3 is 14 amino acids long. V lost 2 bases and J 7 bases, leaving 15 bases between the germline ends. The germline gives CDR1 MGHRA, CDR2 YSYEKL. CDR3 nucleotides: TGCGCCAGCAGCCAACCCCTCGGGGGAGGAGAGCAGTACTTC. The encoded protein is CASSQPLGGGEQYF.

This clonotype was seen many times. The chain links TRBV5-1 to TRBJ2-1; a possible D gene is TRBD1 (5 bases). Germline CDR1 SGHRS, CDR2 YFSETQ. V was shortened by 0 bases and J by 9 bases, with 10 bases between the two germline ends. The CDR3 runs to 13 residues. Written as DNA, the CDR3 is TGCGCCAGCAGCTTGGCCCAGGGCGGTGAGCAGTTCTTC. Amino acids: CASSLAQGGEQFF.

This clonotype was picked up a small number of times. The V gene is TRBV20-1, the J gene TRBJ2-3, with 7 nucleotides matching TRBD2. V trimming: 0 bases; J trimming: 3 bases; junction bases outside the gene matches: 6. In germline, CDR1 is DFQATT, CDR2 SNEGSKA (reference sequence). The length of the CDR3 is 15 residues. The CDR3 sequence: CSARDPDGGTDTQYF. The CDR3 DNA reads TGCAGTGCTAGAGATCCCGACGGGGGGACAGATACGCAGTATTTT.

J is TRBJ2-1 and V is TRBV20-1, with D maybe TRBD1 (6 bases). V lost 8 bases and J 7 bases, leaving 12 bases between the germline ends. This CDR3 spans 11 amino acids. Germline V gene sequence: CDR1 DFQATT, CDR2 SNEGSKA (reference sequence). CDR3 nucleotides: TGCAGTCTTCACAGGGTTAATGAGCAGTTCTTC. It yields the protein CSLHRVNEQFF.

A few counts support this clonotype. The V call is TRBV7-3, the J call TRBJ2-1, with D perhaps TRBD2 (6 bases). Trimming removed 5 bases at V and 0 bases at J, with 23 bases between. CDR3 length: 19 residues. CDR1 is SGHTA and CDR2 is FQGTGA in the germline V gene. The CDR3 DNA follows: TGTGCCAGCAGCCATCTAAGAGACCCTTTGCGGGGCTCCTACAATGAGCAGTTCTTC. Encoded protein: CASSHLRDPLRGSYNEQFF.

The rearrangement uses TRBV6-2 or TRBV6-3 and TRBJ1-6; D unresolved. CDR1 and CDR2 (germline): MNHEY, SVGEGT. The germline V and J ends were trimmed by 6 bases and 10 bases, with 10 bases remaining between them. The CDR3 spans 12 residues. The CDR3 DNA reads TGTGCCAGCAGCCCCCCCGGCTCACCCCTCCACTTT. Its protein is CASSPPGSPLHF.

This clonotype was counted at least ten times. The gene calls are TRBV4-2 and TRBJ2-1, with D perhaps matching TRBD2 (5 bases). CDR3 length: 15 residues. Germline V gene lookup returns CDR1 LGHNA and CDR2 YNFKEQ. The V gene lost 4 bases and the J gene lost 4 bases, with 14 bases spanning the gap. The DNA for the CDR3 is TGTGCCAGCAGCCCTAGTCAGGAGCGGTACAATGAGCAGTTCTTC. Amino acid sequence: CASSPSQERYNEQFF.

DNA for the CDR3: TGCGCCAGCAGCCCCCGCCCGGTAGACAATGAGCAGTTCTTC. Amino acids: CASSPRPVDNEQFF. The V gene is TRBV4-1, the J gene TRBJ2-1; unclear D gene. Germline lookup yields CDR1 MGHRA and CDR2 YSYEKL. V was cut by 4 bases and J by 5 bases, with 12 bases left in between. The CDR3 consists of 14 residues.

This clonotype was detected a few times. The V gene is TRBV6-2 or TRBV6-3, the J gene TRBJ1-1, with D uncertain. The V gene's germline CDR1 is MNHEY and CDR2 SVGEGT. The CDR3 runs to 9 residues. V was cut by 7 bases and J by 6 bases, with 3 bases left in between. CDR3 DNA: TGTGCCAGCACCCCTGAAGCTTTCTTT. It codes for CASTPEAFF.

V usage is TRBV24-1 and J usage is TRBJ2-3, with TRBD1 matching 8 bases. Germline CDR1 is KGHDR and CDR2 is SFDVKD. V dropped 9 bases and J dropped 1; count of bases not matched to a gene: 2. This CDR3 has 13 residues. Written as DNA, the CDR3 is TGTGCCACCGAGGGACAGGGCACAGATACGCAGTATTTT. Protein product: CATEGQGTDTQYF.

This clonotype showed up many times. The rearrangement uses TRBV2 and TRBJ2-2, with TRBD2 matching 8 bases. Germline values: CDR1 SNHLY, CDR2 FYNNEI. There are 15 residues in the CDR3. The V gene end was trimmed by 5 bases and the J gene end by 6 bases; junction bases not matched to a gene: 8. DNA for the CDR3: TGTGCCAGCAGTATTAGCGGGGACTCTCCCGGGGAGCTGTTTTTT. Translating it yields CASSISGDSPGELFF.

The CDR3 reads CASSSTGGAETEKLFF. The CDR3, as DNA: TGCGCCAGCAGCTCGACAGGGGGCGCAGAAACTGAAAAACTGTTTTTT. The V gene is TRBV4-1, the J gene TRBJ1-4, with 10 nucleotides matching TRBD1. This CDR3 has 16 amino acids. CDR1 is MGHRA, CDR2 YSYEKL, per germline. V dropped 5 bases and J dropped 7; count of bases not matched to a gene: 10.

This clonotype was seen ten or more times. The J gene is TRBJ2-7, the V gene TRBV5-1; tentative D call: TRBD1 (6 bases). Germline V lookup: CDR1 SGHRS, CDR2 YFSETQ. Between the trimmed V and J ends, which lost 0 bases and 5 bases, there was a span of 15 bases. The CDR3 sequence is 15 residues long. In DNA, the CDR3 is TGCGCCAGCAGCTTGGAGGGGGTAGAGGGCCACGAGCAGTACTTC. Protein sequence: CASSLEGVEGHEQYF.

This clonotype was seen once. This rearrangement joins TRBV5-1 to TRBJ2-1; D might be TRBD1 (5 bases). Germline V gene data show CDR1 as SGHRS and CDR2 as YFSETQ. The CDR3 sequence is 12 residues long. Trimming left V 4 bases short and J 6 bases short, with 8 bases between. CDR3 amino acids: CASSRDSNEQFF. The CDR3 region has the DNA TGCGCCAGCAGCCGCGACAGCAATGAGCAGTTCTTC.

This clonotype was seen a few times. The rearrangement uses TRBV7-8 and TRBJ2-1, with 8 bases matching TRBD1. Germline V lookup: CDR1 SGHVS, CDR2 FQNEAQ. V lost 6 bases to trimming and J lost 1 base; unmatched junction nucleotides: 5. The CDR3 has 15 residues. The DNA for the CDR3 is TGTGCCAGCAGATCAAACAGGGGGTCCTACAATGAGCAGTTCTTC. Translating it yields CASRSNRGSYNEQFF.